Listed below are T cell receptor beta chains from one sample, sequenced in a study of blood T cell repertoires in COVID-19. Some clones are missing from TCRdb's copy, which holds only in-frame ones; the method was immunoSEQ multiplex PCR. The sample lists about 71,000 clones; around 90% were seen once. Sequencing was done on a sample of peripheral blood. These receptors were taken from a woman older than 75 with acute or convalescent COVID-19. The CDR3 runs from the conserved cysteine through the conserved F or W. D genes are given only for firm matches. Only some rows state a clone size, as once, few, many or a class for expanded clones.

j_gene,abundance,d_gene,v_gene,CDR3aa,CDR3nt
TRBJ1-3,-,-,TRBV19,CASSTQARGNTIYF,TGTGCCAGTAGTACCCAGGCTCGTGGAAACACCATATATTTT
TRBJ1-2,-,TRBD1,TRBV28,CASSLGQGGYTF,TGTGCCAGCAGTTTGGGACAGGGAGGCTACACCTTC
TRBJ1-4,-,-,TRBV5-4,CASSLDQGSSEKLFF,TGTGCCAGCAGCTTGGATCAAGGGAGTAGTGAAAAACTGTTTTTT
TRBJ2-2,-,TRBD2,TRBV11-2,CASSSLAGYTGELFF,TGTGCCAGCAGCTCACTAGCGGGATACACCGGGGAGCTGTTTTTT
TRBJ2-1,-,TRBD1,TRBV3-1/TRBV3-2,CASSSHGDRANEQFF,TGTGCCAGCAGCTCCCACGGCGACAGGGCTAATGAGCAGTTCTTC
TRBJ2-6,-,TRBD1,TRBV3-1/TRBV3-2,CASSQVRGLGANVLTF,TGTGCCAGCAGCCAAGTCAGGGGGCTTGGGGCCAACGTCCTGACTTTC
TRBJ2-4,-,-,TRBV13,CASRESGGGVQYF,TGTGCCAGCAGGGAATCCGGGGGTGGGGTTCAGTACTTC
TRBJ1-4,once,-,TRBV28,CASTSPGVGEKLFF,TGTGCCAGCACCTCCCCAGGGGTGGGGGAAAAACTGTTTTTT
TRBJ2-7,-,TRBD2,TRBV10-3,CAISETLAGTSGSSYEQYF,TGTGCCATCAGTGAGACTTTGGCGGGCACTAGCGGGTCTTCCTACGAGCAGTACTTC
TRBJ2-5,-,-,TRBV5-1,CASSLDTGPQETQYF,TGCGCCAGCAGCTTGGACACAGGCCCCCAAGAGACCCAGTACTTC
TRBJ2-1,-,-,TRBV24-1,CATSGASRSYNEQFF,TGTGCCACCAGTGGGGCTAGCCGCTCCTACAATGAGCAGTTCTTC
TRBJ1-5,-,TRBD1,TRBV18,CASSRDSQPQHF,TGTGCCAGCTCAAGGGACAGTCAGCCCCAGCATTTT
TRBJ2-1,-,TRBD2,TRBV7-2,CASSLVGGSSYNEQFF,TGTGCCAGCAGCTTAGTGGGGGGGAGCTCCTACAATGAGCAGTTCTTC
TRBJ1-3,-,-,TRBV28,CASSGPGAGNTIYF,TGTGCCAGCAGTGGGCCAGGGGCTGGAAACACCATATATTTT
TRBJ1-1,once,-,TRBV18,CASSPRDSFEAFF,TGTGCCAGCTCACCACGGGACTCATTCGAAGCTTTCTTT
TRBJ1-2,once,TRBD1,TRBV7-2,CASSEGTGWRHGYTF,TGTGCCAGCAGCGAAGGGACAGGGTGGAGGCACGGCTACACCTTC
TRBJ1-1,once,-,TRBV7-3,CASSLSPLNTEAFF,TGTGCCAGCAGCTTATCCCCTCTTAACACTGAAGCTTTCTTT
TRBJ1-2,-,-,TRBV7-8,CASSLVRGNYGYTF,TGTGCCAGCAGCTTAGTTCGGGGGAACTATGGCTACACCTTC
TRBJ2-7,-,TRBD2,TRBV20-1,CSASAGVIPYEQYF,TGCAGTGCTAGTGCGGGAGTAATCCCCTACGAGCAGTACTTC
TRBJ2-5,-,-,TRBV5-4,CASSHRVDETQYF,TGTGCCAGCAGCCACAGGGTAGATGAGACCCAGTACTTC
TRBJ2-3,-,TRBD1,TRBV11-2,CASSLGTGPDTQYF,TGTGCCAGCAGCTTAGGGACAGGGCCAGATACGCAGTATTTT
TRBJ2-4,-,TRBD1,TRBV27,CASSPSPGQGYIQYF,TGTGCCAGCAGCCCTTCCCCGGGACAGGGCTACATTCAGTACTTC
TRBJ2-7,-,-,TRBV3-1/TRBV3-2,CASSQGESVYEQYF,TGTGCCAGCAGCCAAGGTGAGAGTGTTTACGAGCAGTACTTC
TRBJ1-2,-,-,TRBV3-1/TRBV3-2,CASSARTVYGYTF,TGTGCCAGCAGCGCGAGGACAGTCTATGGCTACACCTTC
TRBJ2-3,-,-,TRBV7-9,CASSLDYSTDTQYF,TGTGCCAGCAGCTTAGACTATAGCACAGATACGCAGTATTTT
TRBJ2-1,once,TRBD1,TRBV29-1,CSVSWDRGYNEQFF,TGCAGCGTTAGCTGGGACAGGGGTTACAATGAGCAGTTCTTC
TRBJ2-7,-,-,TRBV6-5,CASSRPGYEQYF,TGTGCCAGCAGTAGGCCCGGGTACGAGCAGTACTTC
TRBJ2-7,-,-,TRBV7-6,CAPSEVREQYF,TGTGCCCCATCGGAGGTGCGCGAGCAGTACTTC
TRBJ2-1,-,TRBD2,TRBV7-6,CASSLGRGRADEQFF,TGTGCCAGCAGCTTAGGTCGCGGGAGGGCCGACGAGCAGTTCTTC
TRBJ2-5,-,TRBD1,TRBV6-5,CASTSGTGLETQYF,TGTGCCAGCACCTCCGGGACAGGGTTAGAGACCCAGTACTTC
TRBJ1-2,-,-,TRBV4-2,CASSPNLQTNYGYTF,TGTGCCAGCAGCCCCAACCTACAGACTAACTATGGCTACACCTTC